The clone carrying this T cell receptor beta chain was recorded once. Assay: immunoSEQ multiplex PCR; the TCRdb copy retains only in-frame clones and omits some. This table has approximately 17,000 clones, approximately 79% appearing once. This record comes from a study of neoadjuvant anti-PD-1 for oral cavity cancer. Whole-study context: Before surgery, most patients got three to four biweekly 3 mg/kg nivolumab doses.

Per germline, CDR1 GTSNPN and CDR2 SVGIG (reference sequence). The V gene end was trimmed by 3 bases and the J gene end by 0 bases; junction bases not matched to a gene: 11. The CDR3 consists of 18 residues. This receptor was taken from a person aged 35-79 years with oral cavity squamous cell carcinoma. The sample consisted of PBMCs, taken before nivolumab (anti-PD-1) treatment. The genes are TRBV30 and TRBJ1-4; TRBD1 matches 9 bases. CDR3: CAWSLGQGSFATNEKLFF. The CDR3 bases are TGTGCCTGGAGCCTGGGACAGGGCTCTTTTGCAACTAATGAAAAACTGTTTTTT. Variable domain in full (rest from reference TRBV30 and TRBJ1-4): SQTIHQWPATLVQPVGSPLSLECTVEGTSNPNLYWYRQAAGRGLQLLFYSVGIGQISSEVPQNLSASRPQDRQFILSSKKLLLSDSGFYLCAWSLGQGSFATNEKLFFGSGTQLSVL.